These 10 T cell receptor beta chains came from one sample sequenced in a study of blood T cell repertoires in COVID-19. Here immunoSEQ multiplex PCR was the method, and the copy in TCRdb shows in-frame clones only, minus some. The data contain roughly 91,000 clones, over 80% of them seen just once; the ten biggest clones take up about 2%. The sample taken for sequencing was peripheral blood. The source is a man aged 70 or older with active or convalescent COVID-19.

In nucleotides, the CDR3 is TGCGCCAGCAGCATGGGACTAGCAGGGGAGACCCAGTACTTC. Amino acid sequence: CASSMGLAGETQYF. The rearrangement joins TRBV5-1 to TRBJ2-5; TRBD2 matches at 9 bases. Looked up from germline, CDR1 is SGHRS and CDR2 is YFSETQ. V trimming: 4 bases; J trimming: 5 bases; junction bases outside the gene matches: 6. The CDR3 runs 14 residues.

The J gene is TRBJ1-3, the V gene TRBV12-5, with D possibly matching TRBD1 (6 bases). The ends were cut back, 1 base at V and 0 bases at J, with 10 bases in the middle. There are 16 residues in the CDR3. Germline V gene lookup returns CDR1 LGHNT and CDR2 FRNRAP. This CDR3 reads CASGLDIGGSGNTIYF. The DNA of the CDR3 is TGTGCTAGTGGTTTGGATATAGGGGGCTCTGGAAACACCATATATTTT. Filled out from reference TRBV12-5 and TRBJ1-3, the complete variable domain reads DARVTQTPRHKVTEMGQEVTMRCQPILGHNTVFWYRQTMMQGLELLAYFRNRAPLDDSGMPKDRFSAEMPDATLATLKIQPSEPRDSAVYFCASGLDIGGSGNTIYFGEGSWLTVV.

The rearrangement joins TRBV7-9 to TRBJ2-5; 9 bases are a match to TRBD2. This CDR3 region has 14 residues. Per germline, CDR1 SEHNR and CDR2 FQNEAQ (reference sequence). J was trimmed by 2 bases and V by 5 bases; bases with no gene match: 3. The CDR3 loop reads CASSLSGGQETQYF. In DNA, the CDR3 is TGTGCCAGCAGCCTAAGCGGGGGGCAAGAGACCCAGTACTTC.

The chain links TRBV5-1 to TRBJ1-5; no firm D call. This CDR3 has 13 amino acids. V was clipped by 2 bases and J by 7 bases, with 10 bases between them. Germline V gene sequence: CDR1 SGHRS, CDR2 YFSETQ. The CDR3 bases are TGCGCCAGCAGCTTCCTTGGGGAGCAGCCCCAGCATTTT. Amino acids: CASSFLGEQPQHF.

This clone came up once. The chain has TRBV15 and TRBJ1-1; no reliable D call. The CDR3 spans 14 residues. V lost 1 base and J lost 4, with 10 bases in between. Germline CDR1 LNHNV, CDR2 YYDKDF (reference sequence). CDR3 nucleotide sequence: TGTGCCACCAGCAGAGGAGGAGACCTCACTGAAGCTTTCTTT. It specifies CATSRGGDLTEAFF. Combining the CDR3 with reference TRBV15 and TRBJ1-1 gives the whole variable domain DAMVIQNPRYQVTQFGKPVTLSCSQTLNHNVMYWYQQKSSQAPKLLFHYYDKDFNNEADTPDNFQSRRPNTSFCFLDIRSPGLGDTAMYLCATSRGGDLTEAFFGQGTRLTVV.

The rearrangement joins TRBV6-5 to TRBJ2-3, with a weak D call TRBD2 (6 bases). CDR3 length equals 15 residues. V lost 2 bases and J 3 bases, leaving 12 bases between the germline ends. Germline loops: CDR1 MNHEY, CDR2 SVGAGI. As DNA, the CDR3 is TGTGCCAGCAGTTACGGATTCGGGGGAACAGATACGCAGTATTTT. Translated: CASSYGFGGTDTQYF.

The chain employs TRBV6-5 and TRBJ2-1; D is possibly TRBD2 (6 bases). There are 15 residues in the CDR3. Germline assignment: CDR1 MNHEY and CDR2 SVGAGI. Deletions cut 3 bases from V and 5 bases from J, with 14 bases between. Written as DNA, the CDR3 is TGTGCCAGCAGTTATGGTAGCGGTAAGCACAATGAGCAGTTCTTC. Its protein product is CASSYGSGKHNEQFF.

The chain employs TRBV2 and TRBJ2-7; D is possibly TRBD2 (5 bases). The CDR3 contains 16 residues. Germline assignment: CDR1 SNHLY and CDR2 FYNNEI. V lost 2 bases and J lost 3, with 17 bases in between. CDR3 in amino acids: CASSESPRGFNYEQYF. Here the CDR3 DNA reads TGTGCCAGCAGTGAATCCCCTCGAGGGTTTAACTACGAGCAGTACTTC.

V gene TRBV30 combines with J gene TRBJ1-4; D call uncertain. Trimming cost V 0 bases and J 0 bases, with 11 bases left between them. This CDR3 contains 16 residues. CDR1 and CDR2 (germline): GTSNPN, SVGIG (reference sequence). CDR3 coding DNA: TGTGCCTGGAGTGTACCTACAGCAGCAACTAATGAAAAACTGTTTTTT. Protein sequence: CAWSVPTAATNEKLFF.

V and J are TRBV7-9 and TRBJ2-6, with D perhaps TRBD1 (6 bases). V gave up 5 bases and J gave up 0 bases, with 8 bases separating them. Germline loops: CDR1 SEHNR, CDR2 FQNEAQ (reference sequence). This CDR3 comprises 15 residues. The CDR3 here is CASSQGLSGANVLTF. DNA for the CDR3: TGTGCCAGCAGCCAGGGGCTCTCTGGGGCCAACGTCCTGACTTTC. The full variable domain, its missing parts supplied by reference TRBV7-9 and TRBJ2-6, is DTGVSQNPRHKITKRGQNVTFRCDPISEHNRLYWYRQTLGQGPEFLTYFQNEAQLEKSRLLSDRFSAERPKGSFSTLEIQRTEQGDSAMYLCASSQGLSGANVLTFGAGSRLTVL.